This TCR beta chain was sequenced for a study of T cell responses to AZD1222 COVID-19 vaccine. General study findings and limits: Recipients of two AZD1222 doses showed rising Spike-specific TCR breadth and depth.

On this clone: Antigen specificity is unknown.

The assay was immunoSEQ multiplex PCR, and TCRdb's table has in-frame clones only and misses some. The data contain 110,000 or so clones, approximately 88% of them singletons. In germline, CDR1 is LNHDA, CDR2 SQIVND (reference sequence). The CDR3 spans 14 residues. V lost 5 bases to trimming and J lost 6 bases; unmatched junction nucleotides: 3. The sample here was peripheral blood, taken on day 0 of AZD1222 vaccination. The sequence came from an adult in good health. The rearrangement uses TRBV19 and TRBJ2-3; 12 bases line up with TRBD2. The CDR3 DNA reads TGTGCCAGTAGTCCACTAGCGGGGGGTGATACGCAGTATTTT. Protein sequence: CASSPLAGGDTQYF.